This TCR beta chain was profiled in a study of Graves' ophthalmopathy and Graves' hyperthyroidism listed by TCRdb under 2018. Turning to the overall study: Peripheral blood was collected at initial diagnosis, before any treatment. The study used TCR beta repertoire signatures to distinguish Graves' ophthalmopathy from Graves' hyperthyroidism and to predict progression to ophthalmopathy. In total, around 130 blood samples were TCR-sequenced: 43 ophthalmopathy, 75 hyperthyroidism and some 17 hyperthyroidism-to-ophthalmopathy patients. A discovery set of 100 patients (approximately 45 ophthalmopathy, under 65 stable hyperthyroidism) was enrolled to explore V-J signatures distinguishing ophthalmopathy from hyperthyroidism. For independent validation, a separate cohort was made up of 18 hyperthyroidism patients plus 17 patients who later progressed from hyperthyroidism to ophthalmopathy. In six or seven hyperthyroidism patients, the T-cell repertoires found in thyroid tissue were compared with those found in blood. Following sampling, methimazole starting at 30 mg daily was administered to hyperthyroidism patients, and high-dose intravenous methylprednisolone was administered to ophthalmopathy patients. The roughly 90 discovery patients were divided at random into training and test sets in a 7:3 ratio. Beyond this particular receptor, the publication reports: In validation, the model predicted ophthalmopathy progression with about 64% sensitivity and about 77% specificity; about a dozen predicted patients were CT-confirmed with GO in a median of about 7.1 months. Most of the expanded thyroid clonotypes with a frequency above 0.001 were also detected in blood, and it was suggested that the thyroid immune response may be reflected by blood repertoires. Sample size was not predetermined statistically, and investigators were not blinded to group allocation. The 13-signature model separated ophthalmopathy from stable hyperthyroidism with approximately 90% sensitivity and 81.08% specificity in cross-validation, and 80%/75% in the test set.

This clonotype was picked up a small number of times. This clone's antigen is unknown. The sample holds no much larger clone one base away, and base qualities are not on file. TCR beta CDR3 regions were amplified from RNA transcripts for repertoire sequencing. A first-round RT-PCR used HTBI primers with the Qiagen OneStep RT-PCR kit, followed by a second-round multiplex PCR, size selection and purification. Libraries were sequenced paired-end with 100 bp reads on an Illumina HiSeq2000. In the original analysis: Reads were processed with SOAPnuke, discarding reads with adapters, uncalled bases, mean Phred below 15, or no exact constant-primer or identifier match. COPE v1.2.5 was used to merge the high-quality paired reads. Each unique nucleotide sequence was defined as a clonotype, and clonotypes were aligned to IMGT TRB V, D and J references with MiTCR v1.1. The analysis was limited to V-J combinations with a frequency above 0.0001, which together covered about 99% of the repertoires. For each V-J combination, a TCR clonal expansion and chaos score was defined as the ratio of F50 clonal expansion to chaos observed in the TCRdist matrix. Features were reduced by Welch's t-statistics and random forest to around 14 V-J combinations, which fed a naive Bayes classifier. Thyroid-blood repertoire similarity was quantified with the Morisita-Horn index. TCRdb ran its own pipeline on the public reads, namely fastp trimming at Q25 and MiXCR clone calling, and kept in-frame beta chains. Rows with a matching CDR3 protein are joined into one entry that keeps the most common DNA and genes. V and J calls and clone size were set by TCRdb, not the authors. The sample table contains hundreds of thousands of distinct CDR3 sequences; only one count was recorded for roughly 21% of them. Around 3.1% of the sample goes to the ten largest clones.

The CDR3 numbers 15 residues from cysteine through phenylalanine. Only the CDR3 portion is preserved as DNA: 45 bases, with reading frame beginning at the first base. V ends up 5 bases short and J 2 bases short, with an unmatched junction base count of 8. Reading the germline V gene gives CDR1 SGHTA and CDR2 FQGTGA. A patient counted as having stable hyperthyroidism if there was no progression to ophthalmopathy within 18 months of follow-up. Patients with hyperthyroidism were aged 18 to 65 years, had been newly diagnosed, and had a disease duration of less than 2 months. Patients with other autoimmune diseases, uncontrolled infections, pregnancy or lactation were excluded from the study. Clinical symptoms, serum thyroxine, TRAb, thyroid ultrasound and orbital computed tomography formed the basis of the diagnosis. Using Ficoll-Paque density gradient centrifugation, PBMCs were isolated from about 10 ml of fresh peripheral blood. Trizol reagent was used to extract the total RNA, and its quality was then checked on an Agilent 2100 Bioanalyzer.

The sequenced material came from peripheral blood. The TCR was taken from a woman under 30 with stable Graves' hyperthyroidism. Donor details come from another sample of the same person, matched by shared clones. The rearranged segments are TRBV7-3 and TRBJ2-7, and 8 junction bases match TRBD2. The CDR3 corresponds to CASSPASGRTYEQYF. In nucleotides, the sequence is TGTGCCAGCAGCCCCGCTAGCGGGCGGACCTACGAGCAGTACTTC. The CDR3, completed at both ends by the reference TRBV7-3 and TRBJ2-7 genes, gives the full variable domain GAGVSQTPSNKVTEKGKYVELRCDPISGHTALYWYRQSLGQGPEFLIYFQGTGAADDSGLPNDRFFAVRPEGSVSTLKIQRTERGDSAVYLCASSPASGRTYEQYFGPGTRLTVT.